The TCR beta chain described here comes from a study of blood T cell repertoires in COVID-19. The CDR3 is made up of 14 amino acids. Losses at the gene ends were 7 bases for V and 2 bases for J; bases not matched to a gene: 8. The germline V gene encodes CDR1 SEHNR and CDR2 FQNEAQ (reference sequence). Libraries were prepared by immunoSEQ multiplex PCR; TCRdb keeps only in-frame clonotypes and omits some of them. The sample contains about 180,000 clones, 87% of which appear only once. The Seattle patients, enrolled during active infection, were followed longitudinally. The TCR comes from an older woman with COVID-19, enrolled during active disease. This sequence joins TRBV7-9 and TRBJ2-7; TRBD1 agrees at 7 bases. Sequences were obtained from peripheral blood. The CDR3 region is CASMLTGTAYEQYF. In DNA, the CDR3 is TGTGCCAGCATGTTAACCGGGACAGCCTACGAGCAGTACTTC.